The 27 T cell receptor beta chains given below trace back to one sample, sequenced in a study of T cell repertoires in cytomegalovirus infection. These receptors' targets are unknown. TCRdb processed the reads anew with MiXCR; each CDR3 protein has one entry. The sample includes about 890,000 distinct CDR3 sequences, around 32% seen only once; the top ten take more than 13%. Source: cultured CD8+ T cells from PBMCs, taken from culture after CMV antigen stimulation. These receptors all stem from a human donor in good health (CMV status not recorded). Some clones in this sample may be carry-over from other donors' samples.

CDR3 nucleotides: TGCAGCGTTGAAGATTGGACAGGACACCCGGGGAATGAAAAACTGTTTTTT. Protein sequence: CSVEDWTGHPGNEKLFF. The rearrangement joins TRBV29-1 to TRBJ1-4, with 7 bases that match TRBD1. Germline trimming cut 0 bases from V and 5 bases from J; bases unmatched to any gene: 12. This CDR3 has 17 amino acids. Germline CDR1 is SQVTM and CDR2 is ANQGSEA.

V usage is TRBV6-5 and J usage is TRBJ1-4, with D perhaps matching TRBD1 (5 bases). Trimming pared 6 bases from V and 8 bases from J, leaving 16 bases between. The germline V gene has CDR1 MNHEY and CDR2 SVGAGI. CDR3 length: 14 residues. The CDR3 is CASRRTGKGEKLFF. The CDR3, as DNA: TGTGCCAGCAGACGAACCGGGAAGGGGGAAAAACTGTTTTTT.

This clonotype was detected a few times. The chain is built from TRBV25-1 and TRBJ2-4; D is possibly TRBD1 (5 bases). The ends were cut back, 1 base at V and 0 bases at J, with 10 bases in the middle. There are 16 residues in the CDR3. Germline CDR1 is MGHDK and CDR2 is SYGVNS. CDR3 residues: CASSEWGMLAKNIQYF. CDR3 DNA: TGTGCCAGCAGTGAATGGGGCATGCTAGCCAAAAACATTCAGTACTTC.

This clonotype was detected only once. The genes are TRBV27 and TRBJ2-1; 8 positions agree with TRBD2. Unmatched junction bases numbered 5, after V lost 8 bases and J lost 2 bases. The CDR3 is 14 amino acids. Germline loops: CDR1 MNHEY, CDR2 SMNVEV (reference sequence). CDR3 nucleotide sequence: TGTGCCAGCCGGGGGGGGGTAACCTACAATGAGCAGTTCTTC. Encoded protein: CASRGGVTYNEQFF.

This clonotype has ten or more counts. V usage is TRBV7-2 and J usage is TRBJ2-7; no definite D call. The length of the CDR3 is 14 residues. The V gene's germline CDR1 is SGHTA and CDR2 FQGNSA. V lost 2 bases to trimming and J lost 6 bases, with 14 bases between them. CDR3 region: CASSLLASAPEQYF. The CDR3 region has the DNA TGTGCCAGCAGCTTACTTGCCTCAGCCCCCGAGCAGTACTTC.

This clonotype was seen ten or more times. This chain uses TRBV7-8 with TRBJ2-1, with 10 bases identical to TRBD2. The germline CDR1 and CDR2 sequences are SGHVS and FQNEAQ. V dropped 4 bases and J dropped 9; count of bases not matched to a gene: 6. This CDR3 has 14 residues. CDR3 amino acids: CASSSLAGGGEQFF. As DNA, the CDR3 is TGTGCCAGCAGCTCGTTAGCGGGGGGAGGTGAGCAGTTCTTC.

Ten or more counts support this clonotype. The chain uses TRBV7-9 and TRBJ1-1; 7 bases are shared with TRBD1. This CDR3 has 13 amino acids. Germline trimming cut 6 bases from V and 5 bases from J; bases unmatched to any gene: 6. Germline loops: CDR1 SEHNR, CDR2 FQNEAQ (reference sequence). CDR3: CASSPTGRTEAFF. The CDR3, as DNA: TGTGCCAGCAGTCCGACAGGGCGTACTGAAGCTTTCTTT.

V is TRBV19 and J is TRBJ1-5; D is perhaps TRBD1 (6 bases). Trimming removed 3 bases at V and 5 bases at J, with 14 bases between. Looked up from germline, CDR1 is LNHDA and CDR2 is SQIVND (reference sequence). CDR3 length: 15 residues. The CDR3 DNA reads TGTGCCAGTAGTATCTCGGGGGGCGATTATCAGCCCCAGCATTTT. Translating it yields CASSISGGDYQPQHF.

The chain employs TRBV12-3 or TRBV12-4 and TRBJ1-2; D is undetermined. V shed 5 bases and J shed 3 bases, with 16 bases lying between them. The CDR3 extends over 15 amino acids. The CDR3 region has the DNA TGTGCCAGCAGTCCCGGACCTTCACTCTACTATGGCTACACCTTC. Translated: CASSPGPSLYYGYTF.

The V and J genes are TRBV27 and TRBJ1-5; 7 bases map to TRBD1. Germline V lookup: CDR1 MNHEY, CDR2 SMNVEV (reference sequence). CDR3 size: 16 residues. The V and J ends lost 8 bases and 0 bases, in that order; junction bases with no gene match: 10. This chain's CDR3 is CASAGTAYNSNQPQHF. The CDR3 nucleotides are TGTGCCAGCGCCGGGACAGCTTACAATAGCAATCAGCCCCAGCATTTT.

This chain joins TRBV28 and TRBJ1-2, with D tentatively TRBD1 (5 bases). The V and J ends lost 3 bases and 8 bases respectively, with 16 bases between them. Germline assignment: CDR1 MDHEN and CDR2 SYDVKM. This CDR3 has 14 residues. CDR3 bases: TGTGCCAGCAGTTTCCGGGGGAACTTGAGGGGCTACACCTTC. Its protein is CASSFRGNLRGYTF.

This clonotype was found a few times. The chain has TRBV11-3 and TRBJ2-1; D gene unclear. Germline CDR1 reads SGHNT; CDR2 reads YENEEA. The CDR3 sequence is 13 residues long. V lost 0 bases and J lost 8, with 8 bases in between. CDR3 in amino acids: CASSLESEDEQFF. DNA of the CDR3: TGTGCCAGCAGCTTAGAGTCCGAGGATGAGCAGTTCTTC.

V is TRBV6-2 or TRBV6-3 and J is TRBJ2-3; possibly TRBD2 for D (5 bases). CDR1 and CDR2 (germline): MNHEY, SVGEGT. Trimming took 5 bases from V and 0 from J, leaving 9 bases between them. The CDR3 loop spans 14 amino acids. The CDR3 DNA reads TGTGCCAGCAGTCTCTGGACTAGCACAGATACGCAGTATTTT. Translating gives CASSLWTSTDTQYF.

Ten or more counts support this clonotype. V is TRBV7-6 and J is TRBJ1-2; D is uncertain. This CDR3 contains 13 residues. From germline, CDR1 is SGHVS and CDR2 FNYEAQ. The V gene lost 5 bases and the J gene lost 6 bases, with 13 bases spanning the gap. The CDR3 DNA reads as TGTGCCAGCAGCCAAGGACCTAGGCATGGCTACACCTTC. This codes for CASSQGPRHGYTF.

This clonotype was observed a few times. CDR3 bases: TGTGCCAGCAGTTTAAGCCGGGGGCTACAAGAGACCCAGTACTTC. This codes for CASSLSRGLQETQYF. The chain carries TRBV27 and TRBJ2-5; D might be TRBD1 or TRBD2, each matching 6 bases. This CDR3 region has 15 residues. CDR1 and CDR2 from the germline V gene are MNHEY and SMNVEV (reference sequence). Trimming took 2 bases from V and 2 from J, leaving 12 bases between them.

The chain recombines TRBV6-6 with TRBJ2-2; D unclear. Germline-derived CDR1 and CDR2 are MNHNY and SVGAGI (reference sequence). Trimming stripped 2 bases from V and 5 bases from J, with 9 bases between. The CDR3 is 14 residues long. The CDR3 nucleotides are TGTGCCAGCAGTTACACAGCAGTTACCGGGGAGCTGTTTTTT. It specifies CASSYTAVTGELFF.

The chain couples TRBV6-6 to TRBJ1-2; D unresolved. The ends were cut back, 5 bases at V and 1 base at J, with 11 bases in the middle. The CDR3 totals 14 residues. Germline V gene sequence: CDR1 MNHNY, CDR2 SVGAGI (reference sequence). The CDR3 reads CASSTSEGNYGYTF. CDR3 coding DNA: TGTGCCAGCAGTACCTCCGAGGGTAACTATGGCTACACCTTC.

This clonotype was seen only a few times. This chain joins TRBV7-6 and TRBJ1-4; D is possibly TRBD1 (5 bases). The V end was cut by 5 bases, the J end by 5 bases, with 15 bases between. This CDR3 has 15 residues. Germline loops: CDR1 SGHVS, CDR2 FNYEAQ. CDR3 nucleotides: TGTGCCAGCAGCAAAAAGCGGGGGATCAATGAAAAACTGTTTTTT. Amino acid sequence: CASSKKRGINEKLFF.

This clonotype was recorded only once. This CDR3 fails to terminate in the conserved phenylalanine or tryptophan, so it likely reflects a read error. J is TRBJ2-7 and V is TRBV6-8; 8 bases are a match to TRBD1. The CDR3 is made up of 16 amino acids. The J segment lost 1 base and the V segment lost 0 bases, leaving 5 bases of the junction unmatched. CDR1 MNHGY and CDR2 SAAAGT come from the germline V gene. The CDR3 loop is CASSYSAGGNSYEQYS. CDR3 DNA: TGTGCCAGCAGTTACTCAGCAGGGGGCAATTCCTACGAGCAGTACTCC.

The chain combines TRBV7-3 with TRBJ2-2, with a tentative D call TRBD1 (6 bases). Trimming removed 2 bases from V and 2 bases from J, with 15 bases in between. The germline V gene encodes CDR1 SGHTA and CDR2 FQGTGA. This CDR3 is built from 17 residues. The CDR3 reads CASSLPRDRTNTGELFF. CDR3 coding DNA: TGTGCCAGCAGCTTACCTCGCGACAGGACCAACACCGGGGAGCTGTTTTTT.

Note on this clonotype: One end of the junction does not line up with germline, which may come from a read error. V gene TRBV7-7 combines with J gene TRBJ2-2; D is possibly TRBD1 (6 bases). The CDR3 is made up of 17 amino acids. Germline V CDR1 and CDR2: SSHAT, FNYEAQ (reference sequence). The CDR3 bases are TGTGCTAGCAGCTTAAATCTGGTACAGGGTGACACCGGGGAGCTGTTTTTT. As protein: CASSLNLVQGDTGELFF.

The chain carries TRBV10-1 and TRBJ2-2; possible D gene TRBD1, 5 bases. CDR1 WNHNN and CDR2 SYGVQD come from the germline V gene (reference sequence). This CDR3 has 17 residues. V was trimmed by 0 bases and J by 2 bases, leaving 13 bases between them. DNA of the CDR3: TGCGCCAGCAGTGAGTCGACAGTCGGAAGAAACACCGGGGAGCTGTTTTTT. Translation: CASSESTVGRNTGELFF.

Only a few counts were recorded for this clonotype. This rearrangement joins TRBV7-6 to TRBJ2-7; 9 bases map to TRBD1. The CDR3 extends over 15 amino acids. Per the germline V gene, CDR1 is SGHVS and CDR2 is FNYEAQ. V gave up 5 bases and J gave up 2 bases; unmatched junction bases: 7. DNA of the CDR3: TGTGCCAGCAGCCCCCGGGACAGGGCTACCTACGAGCAGTACTTC. Encoded protein: CASSPRDRATYEQYF.

The chain uses TRBV29-1 and TRBJ2-1; unclear D gene. The V and J ends lost 4 bases and 1 base respectively, with 14 bases between them. Germline-derived CDR1 and CDR2 are SQVTM and ANQGSEA. The CDR3 spans 15 residues. The CDR3 bases are TGCAGCGTTGTTAGAGGCTTCTCATCCTACAATGAGCAGTTCTTC. This codes for CSVVRGFSSYNEQFF.

This clonotype was counted between two and nine times. At one of its ends the junction is not consistent with the germline gene, which may arise from a read error. The V and J genes are TRBV7-7 and TRBJ2-1; 7 nucleotides match TRBD2. From germline, CDR1 is SSHAT and CDR2 FNYEAQ (reference sequence). The CDR3 has 13 residues. The CDR3 DNA follows: TGTGCTAGCAGCCCCGACCCGGGGGGTGAGCAGTTCTTC. The encoded protein is CASSPDPGGEQFF.

The chain links TRBV14 to TRBJ1-1; D possibly corresponds to TRBD1 (6 bases). This CDR3 contains 15 residues. CDR1 and CDR2 (germline): SGHDN, FVKESK. V lost 2 bases and J 10 bases, leaving 20 bases between the germline ends. The CDR3 sequence is CASSQLVQGPLGAFF. The CDR3 coding sequence is TGTGCCAGCAGCCAACTGGTACAGGGCCCCCTCGGAGCTTTCTTT.

This chain uses TRBV19 with TRBJ2-3; 7 positions match TRBD2. This CDR3 is 16 amino acids long. Germline V CDR1 and CDR2: LNHDA, SQIVND (reference sequence). V gave up 6 bases and J gave up 8 bases; unmatched junction bases: 17. CDR3 sequence (DNA): TGTGCCAGTAGCCCCTGGGGAGGGCGGTTATCTGGTACGCAGTATTTT. Protein product: CASSPWGGRLSGTQYF.